One and the same sample provided the 17 T cell receptor beta chains below, sequenced in a study of T cells of healthy individuals. TCRdb redid the calling of the 5' RACE reads with MiXCR, one entry per CDR3 protein. The data show over 95,000 distinct CDR3 sequences, with about 16% seen just once and 6.2% held by the top ten. These receptors all stem from a human donor in good health.

The genes are TRBV27 and TRBJ1-5, with unresolved D. V gave up 3 bases and J gave up 4 bases, with 7 bases separating them. Germline CDR1 is MNHEY and CDR2 is SMNVEV (reference sequence). The CDR3 sequence is 13 residues long. CDR3 protein: CASSFRRNQPQHF. CDR3 coding DNA: TGTGCCAGCAGTTTCCGACGGAATCAGCCCCAGCATTTT.

This clonotype occurred a few times. The CDR3 protein is CAISENRSNQPQHF. The CDR3 coding sequence is TGTGCCATCAGTGAGAACAGGTCCAATCAGCCCCAGCATTTT. The chain recombines TRBV10-3 with TRBJ1-5, with D perhaps TRBD1 (5 bases). Between the trimmed V and J ends, which lost 2 bases and 3 bases, there was a span of 8 bases. Germline V gene lookup returns CDR1 ENHRY and CDR2 SYGVKD. The CDR3 extends over 14 amino acids.

This clonotype was counted between two and nine times. This sequence joins TRBV30 and TRBJ1-6; perhaps TRBD1 as D (6 bases). The CDR3 totals 14 residues. V lost 3 bases and J lost 7, with 13 bases in between. Germline V lookup: CDR1 GTSNPN, CDR2 SVGIG (reference sequence). The CDR3 region is CAWRLWGLNSPLHF. In DNA, the CDR3 is TGTGCCTGGAGATTGTGGGGGCTAAATTCACCCCTCCACTTT.

The chain links TRBV9 to TRBJ2-7; D is perhaps TRBD1 (6 bases). Germline lookup yields CDR1 SGDLS and CDR2 YYNGEE. Trimming took off 4 bases at V and 3 bases at J, with 17 bases between the two ends. This CDR3 has 15 residues. The CDR3 region has the DNA TGTGCCAGCAGCTCAACATGGGACATGTACTACGAGCAGTACTTC. It specifies CASSSTWDMYYEQYF. The whole variable domain, remainder taken from reference TRBV9 and TRBJ2-7, is DSGVTQTPKHLITATGQRVTLRCSPRSGDLSVYWYQQSLDQGLQFLIQYYNGEERAKGNILERFSAQQFPDLHSELNLSSLELGDSALYFCASSSTWDMYYEQYFGPGTRLTVT.

This clonotype was observed a few times. Here the CDR3 reads CASSYRRGSGGAEQFF. The CDR3 DNA reads TGTGCCAGCAGCTACAGACGGGGGAGTGGGGGCGCTGAGCAGTTCTTC. The chain is built from TRBV7-2 and TRBJ2-1; tentatively, D is TRBD1 or TRBD2 (6 bases each). The V end was cut by 4 bases, the J end by 9 bases, with 22 bases between. Germline lookup yields CDR1 SGHTA and CDR2 FQGNSA. This CDR3 region has 16 residues. Based on the CDR3 plus reference TRBV7-2 and TRBJ2-1, the full variable domain is GAGVSQSPSNKVTEKGKDVELRCDPISGHTALYWYRQSLGQGLEFLIYFQGNSAPDKSGLPSDRFSAERTGGSVSTLTIQRTQQEDSAVYLCASSYRRGSGGAEQFFGPGTRLTVL.

The chain carries TRBV7-2 and TRBJ2-3, with D possibly matching TRBD2 (6 bases). The CDR3 length is 15 residues. V was shortened by 1 base and J by 1 base, with 9 bases between the two germline ends. Per the germline V gene, CDR1 is SGHTA and CDR2 is FQGNSA. The CDR3 nucleotides read TGTGCCAGCAGCTTAGGTAGCGGAGGCACAGATACGCAGTATTTT. The encoded protein is CASSLGSGGTDTQYF.

V is TRBV20-1 and J is TRBJ2-5; D unresolved. Per the germline V gene, CDR1 is DFQATT and CDR2 is SNEGSKA (reference sequence). CDR3 length equals 12 residues. V was trimmed by 4 bases and J by 0 bases, leaving 6 bases between them. The DNA of the CDR3 is TGCAGTGCTATGGTTCACCAAGAGACCCAGTACTTC. Translation gives CSAMVHQETQYF.

The chain carries TRBV29-1 and TRBJ1-5; D gene uncertain. Looked up from germline, CDR1 is SQVTM and CDR2 is ANQGSEA. The CDR3 covers 14 residues. The V and J ends lost 7 bases and 5 bases respectively, with 18 bases between them. CDR3 residues: CSARLPGTDQPQHF. DNA for the CDR3: TGCAGCGCCAGATTGCCAGGAACAGATCAGCCCCAGCATTTT.

This clonotype was seen only a few times. In nucleotides, the CDR3 is TGCAGTGCTAGAGATATTAGCGGGCGCACCTACAATGAGCAGTTCTTC. It translates to CSARDISGRTYNEQFF. The chain combines TRBV20-1 with TRBJ2-1; the match to TRBD2 covers 7 bases. Germline CDR1 DFQATT, CDR2 SNEGSKA (reference sequence). V gave up 0 bases and J gave up 2 bases; unmatched junction bases: 7. The CDR3 sequence is 16 residues long.

This sequence joins TRBV2 and TRBJ2-7, with D unresolved. Trimming removed 1 base at V and 3 bases at J, with 19 bases between. Germline-derived CDR1 and CDR2 are SNHLY and FYNNEI. CDR3 size: 17 residues. The CDR3: CASSEVPTTNDGYEQYF. The CDR3, as DNA: TGTGCCAGCAGTGAAGTTCCCACAACAAATGACGGCTACGAGCAGTACTTC.

This sequence joins TRBV6-2 or TRBV6-3 and TRBJ2-1; 7 positions match TRBD1. Germline V lookup: CDR1 MNHEY, CDR2 SVGEGT. With V trimmed by 5 bases and J by 5 bases, 9 bases remained unmatched. The CDR3 spans 15 residues. The CDR3 coding sequence is TGTGCCAGCAGTACCTTCCCTGACAGGGACAATGAGCAGTTCTTC. Translating gives CASSTFPDRDNEQFF.

Comments on this clonotype: This may be a read error: a much more frequent sequence differs by one nucleotide. The chain links TRBV6-6 to TRBJ2-3, with unresolved D. The CDR3 spans 15 residues. Looked up from germline, CDR1 is MNHNY and CDR2 is SVGAGI (reference sequence). The ends were cut back, 5 bases at V and 1 base at J, with 13 bases in the middle. The CDR3 protein is CASSHGWSGTDTQYF. The DNA for the CDR3 is TGTGCCAGCAGTCACGGCTGGAGCGGCACAGATACGCAGTATTTT.

This clonotype was picked up a small number of times. V and J are TRBV29-1 and TRBJ2-1; TRBD1 aligns across 9 bases. The CDR3 sequence is 17 residues long. With V trimmed by 7 bases and J by 7 bases, 20 bases remained unmatched. Germline V CDR1 and CDR2: SQVTM, ANQGSEA. CDR3 in DNA: TGCAGCGGGACCCGGGACAGGGATGTAGGGGATTTAAATGAGCAGTTCTTC. Protein: CSGTRDRDVGDLNEQFF.

To note about this clonotype: This may stem from a read error, because a much larger clone lies one nucleotide away. CDR3 sequence reads: CASSRYTEAFF. The CDR3 coding sequence is TGTGCCAGCAGCCGTTACACTGAAGCTTTCTTT. The genes are TRBV12-3 or TRBV12-4 and TRBJ1-1, with D uncertain. Trimming took 6 bases from V and 3 from J, leaving 5 bases between them. There are 11 residues in the CDR3.

The V call is TRBV4-1, the J call TRBJ2-5; D may match TRBD1 or TRBD2 (5 bases each). Deletions cut 4 bases from V and 5 bases from J, with 14 bases between. Germline V gene data show CDR1 as MGHRA and CDR2 as YSYEKL. The CDR3 is 14 residues long. CDR3 sequence: CASSRGPRAETQYF. Here the CDR3 DNA reads TGCGCCAGCAGCCGGGGACCCCGCGCCGAGACCCAGTACTTC.

This clonotype has only a few counts. The chain links TRBV27 to TRBJ2-3; 14 nucleotides line up with TRBD2. Germline loops: CDR1 MNHEY, CDR2 SMNVEV (reference sequence). The CDR3 extends over 18 amino acids. With V trimmed by 4 bases and J by 3 bases, 9 bases remained unmatched. CDR3: CASSSRLAGGPRTDTQYF. The DNA of the CDR3 is TGTGCCAGCAGTTCACGACTAGCGGGAGGGCCCCGAACAGATACGCAGTATTTT.

This clonotype was counted between two and nine times. The V and J genes are TRBV2 and TRBJ2-7, with D perhaps TRBD2 (5 bases). Germline CDR1 and CDR2: SNHLY and FYNNEI. CDR3 length: 14 residues. The V and J ends lost 3 bases and 1 base respectively, with 10 bases between them. The CDR3 DNA is TGTGCCAGCAGTGATTACGGGATATCCTACGAGCAGTACTTC. It specifies CASSDYGISYEQYF.